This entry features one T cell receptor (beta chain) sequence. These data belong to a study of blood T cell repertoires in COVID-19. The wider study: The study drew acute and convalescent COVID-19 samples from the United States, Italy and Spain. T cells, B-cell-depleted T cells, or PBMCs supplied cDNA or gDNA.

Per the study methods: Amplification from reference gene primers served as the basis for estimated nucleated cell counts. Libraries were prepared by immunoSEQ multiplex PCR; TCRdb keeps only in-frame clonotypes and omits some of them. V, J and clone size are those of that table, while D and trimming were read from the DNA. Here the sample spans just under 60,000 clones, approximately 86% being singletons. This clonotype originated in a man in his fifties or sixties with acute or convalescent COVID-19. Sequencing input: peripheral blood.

CDR3 protein: CATRAGGRTDTQYF. The CDR3 bases are TGTGCCACCCGGGCAGGCGGGCGCACAGATACGCAGTATTTT. The chain employs TRBV28 and TRBJ2-3; maybe TRBD2 (5 bases). Per the germline V gene, CDR1 is MDHEN and CDR2 is SYDVKM. The CDR3 is made up of 14 amino acids. The V gene lost 10 bases and the J gene lost 1 base, with 15 bases spanning the gap.